This T cell receptor (beta chain) appears in the sequencing data of a study of cytomegalovirus exposure and HLA in healthy donors. Study overall: Of the donors genotyped, several hundred in all, 65% to 90% fell in the Caucasian-associated ancestry cluster. Study-level points and caveats: Some V segments, including TRBV6-2 and TRBV6-3, were excluded as indistinguishable. Per a prior analysis, the majority of TCR beta V segments were productive roughly 87% or roughly 30% of the time.

This clone has more than one count but fewer than ten. The antigen is unknown. This PCR relied on a set of 60 Vbeta primers and 13 Jbeta primers. Measured with immunoSEQ multiplex PCR; TCRdb has only the in-frame clones, and not every one. The table has about 120,000 clones, 7% to 9.5% seen once; the top ten hold around 6.1%. Germline values: CDR1 SGHAT, CDR2 FQNNGV. The V gene end was trimmed by 5 bases and the J gene end by 3 bases; junction bases not matched to a gene: 8. The CDR3 is made up of 15 amino acids. The chain couples TRBV11-2 to TRBJ2-7; 9 bases map to TRBD1. Sequencing used PBMCs. The sequence came from a woman aged 40 to 55 in good health and CMV-seropositive. The CDR3 region is CASSEADRGRYEQYF. In nucleotides, the CDR3 is TGTGCCAGCAGCGAAGCGGACAGGGGACGCTACGAGCAGTACTTC.